This T cell receptor beta chain was identified during a study of cytomegalovirus exposure and HLA in healthy donors. Study-level findings and limits: Most TCR sequences were seen very rarely across donors, but some public TCRs occurred in many. The TCR clusters that emerged in the first cohort tended, a later analysis found, to co-occur in the 120 or so validation repertoires.

The table came from immunoSEQ multiplex PCR; TCRdb's copy has only in-frame clones and leaves some out. The top ten hold about 9.9% of the sample, which has some 150,000 clones, roughly 89% seen once. This CDR3 is built from 14 residues. V shed 4 bases and J shed 4 bases, with 13 bases lying between them. Per germline, CDR1 KGHSH and CDR2 LQKENI. There are a few counts of this clone. What it binds is not known. The chain recombines TRBV18 with TRBJ1-1, with D possibly being TRBD1 (5 bases). The TCR was taken from a woman between 18 and 29 years old in good health and CMV-seropositive. The sample comprised PBMCs. In DNA, the CDR3 is TGTGCCAGCTCACGCAGGGAAGTGGCCACTGAAGCTTTCTTT. This gives the protein CASSRREVATEAFF.